This T cell receptor (beta chain) emerged from a study of regulatory T cells in long-lasting Graves disease. Researchers made TCR beta libraries by using iRepertoire HTBI primers and running Arm-PCR on CDR3 regions. MiXCR, applied by TCRdb to the multiplex PCR reads, yields one record per CDR3 protein. Here the sample spans 400,000 to 600,000 distinct CDR3 sequences, about 22% being singletons. The germline gives CDR1 SGHTA, CDR2 FQGTGA. The V end lost 2 bases, the J end lost 7 bases, and 18 bases lay between the germline ends. This CDR3 contains 16 residues. Whole-study findings and limits: New patients shared fewer public clonotypes (around 970) than persistent patients did (around 2,700).

Notes on this clonotype: Its antigen remains unidentified.

Specified time point: persistent/refractory GD, antithyroid drugs over 5 years with positive TRAb. Researchers made the TCR library from RNA that was extracted from PBMCs. This sample comprised peripheral blood mononuclear cells (PBMCs), obtained when the disease was refractory, from a patient treated with antithyroid drugs. The receptor was derived from a female donor with Graves disease. This chain joins TRBV7-3 and TRBJ2-1; D gene uncertain. Written as DNA, the CDR3 is TGTGCCAGCAGCTTATTCTCGGCACACGAGTTGAATGAGCAGTTCTTC. This gives the protein CASSLFSAHELNEQFF.